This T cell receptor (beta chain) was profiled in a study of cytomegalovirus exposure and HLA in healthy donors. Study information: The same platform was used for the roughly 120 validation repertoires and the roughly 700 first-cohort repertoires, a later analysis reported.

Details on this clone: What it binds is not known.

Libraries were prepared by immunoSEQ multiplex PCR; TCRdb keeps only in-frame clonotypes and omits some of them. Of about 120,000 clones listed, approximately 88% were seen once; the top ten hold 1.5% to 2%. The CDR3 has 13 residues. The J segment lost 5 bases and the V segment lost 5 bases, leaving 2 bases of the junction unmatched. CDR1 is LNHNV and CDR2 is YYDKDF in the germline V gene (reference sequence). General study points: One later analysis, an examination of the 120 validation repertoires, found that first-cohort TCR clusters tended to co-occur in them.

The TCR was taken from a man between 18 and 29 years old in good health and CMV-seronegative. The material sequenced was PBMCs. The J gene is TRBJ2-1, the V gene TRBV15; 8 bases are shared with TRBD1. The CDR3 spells CATSGQGNNEQFF. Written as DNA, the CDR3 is TGTGCCACCAGCGGACAGGGTAACAATGAGCAGTTCTTC.